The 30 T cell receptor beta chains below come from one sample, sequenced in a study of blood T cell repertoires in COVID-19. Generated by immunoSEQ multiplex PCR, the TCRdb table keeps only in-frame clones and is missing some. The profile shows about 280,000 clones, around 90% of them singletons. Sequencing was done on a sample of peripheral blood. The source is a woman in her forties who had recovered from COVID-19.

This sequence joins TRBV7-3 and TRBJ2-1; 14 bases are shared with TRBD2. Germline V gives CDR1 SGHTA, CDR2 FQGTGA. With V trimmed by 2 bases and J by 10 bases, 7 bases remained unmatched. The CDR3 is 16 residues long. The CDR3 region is CASSLEGTSGRGEQFF. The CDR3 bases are TGTGCCAGCAGCTTAGAGGGGACTAGCGGGAGAGGGGAGCAGTTCTTC. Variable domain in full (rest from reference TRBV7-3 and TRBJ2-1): GAGVSQTPSNKVTEKGKYVELRCDPISGHTALYWYRQSLGQGPEFLIYFQGTGAADDSGLPNDRFFAVRPEGSVSTLKIQRTERGDSAVYLCASSLEGTSGRGEQFFGPGTRLTVL.

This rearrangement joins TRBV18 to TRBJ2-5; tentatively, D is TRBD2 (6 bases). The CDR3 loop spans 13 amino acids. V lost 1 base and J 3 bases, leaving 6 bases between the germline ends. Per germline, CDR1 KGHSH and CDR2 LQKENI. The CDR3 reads CASSPRGKETQYF. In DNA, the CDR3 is TGTGCCAGCTCACCACGCGGGAAAGAGACCCAGTACTTC.

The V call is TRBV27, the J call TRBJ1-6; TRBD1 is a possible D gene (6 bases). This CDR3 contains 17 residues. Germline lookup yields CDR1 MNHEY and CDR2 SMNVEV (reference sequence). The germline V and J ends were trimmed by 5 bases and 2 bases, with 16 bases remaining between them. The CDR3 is CASSATGKGTYNSPLHF. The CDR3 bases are TGTGCCAGCAGTGCCACAGGGAAGGGCACCTATAATTCACCCCTCCACTTT.

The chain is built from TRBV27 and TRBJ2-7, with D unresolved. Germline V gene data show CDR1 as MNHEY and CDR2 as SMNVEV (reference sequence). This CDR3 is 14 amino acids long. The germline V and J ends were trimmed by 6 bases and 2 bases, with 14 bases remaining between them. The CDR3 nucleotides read TGTGCCAGCAGCCTCAATATCAACACCTACGAGCAGTACTTC. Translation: CASSLNINTYEQYF.

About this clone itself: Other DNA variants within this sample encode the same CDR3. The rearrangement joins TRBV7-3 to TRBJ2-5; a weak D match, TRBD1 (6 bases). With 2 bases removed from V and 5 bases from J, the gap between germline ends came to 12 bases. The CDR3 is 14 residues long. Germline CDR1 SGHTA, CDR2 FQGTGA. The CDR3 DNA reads TGTGCCAGCAGCTTAGCAGGGGCCGGGGAGACCCAGTACTTC. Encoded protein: CASSLAGAGETQYF.

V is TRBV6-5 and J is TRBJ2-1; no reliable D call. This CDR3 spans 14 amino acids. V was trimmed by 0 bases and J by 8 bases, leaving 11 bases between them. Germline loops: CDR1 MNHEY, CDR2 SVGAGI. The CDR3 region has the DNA TGTGCCAGCAGTTACTCGTTCTTCGCGGATGAGCAGTTCTTC. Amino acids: CASSYSFFADEQFF.

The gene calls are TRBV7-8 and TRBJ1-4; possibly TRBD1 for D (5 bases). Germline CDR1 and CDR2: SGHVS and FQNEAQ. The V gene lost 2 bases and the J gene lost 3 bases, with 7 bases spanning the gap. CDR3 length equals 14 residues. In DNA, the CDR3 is TGTGCCAGCAGCTTAACAGGAGCTAATGAAAAACTGTTTTTT. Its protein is CASSLTGANEKLFF.

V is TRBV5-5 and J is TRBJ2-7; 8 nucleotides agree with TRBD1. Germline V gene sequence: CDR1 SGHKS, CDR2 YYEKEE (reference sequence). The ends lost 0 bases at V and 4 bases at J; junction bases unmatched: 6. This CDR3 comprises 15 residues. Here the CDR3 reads CASSLGPGGEYEQYF. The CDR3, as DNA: TGTGCCAGCAGCTTGGGGCCAGGGGGCGAGTACGAGCAGTACTTC.

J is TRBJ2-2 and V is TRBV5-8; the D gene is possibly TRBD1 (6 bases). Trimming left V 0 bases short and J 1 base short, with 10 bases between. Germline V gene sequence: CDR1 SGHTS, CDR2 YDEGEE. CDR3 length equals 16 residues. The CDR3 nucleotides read TGTGCCAGCAGCTTGGGGCAGGGGATGAACACCGGGGAGCTGTTTTTT. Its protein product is CASSLGQGMNTGELFF.

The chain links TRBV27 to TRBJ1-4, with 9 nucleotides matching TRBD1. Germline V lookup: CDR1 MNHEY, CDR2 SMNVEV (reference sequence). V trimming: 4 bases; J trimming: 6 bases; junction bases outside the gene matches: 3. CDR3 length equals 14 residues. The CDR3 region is CASSSTGGHEKLFF. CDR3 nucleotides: TGTGCCAGCAGTTCTACAGGGGGCCATGAAAAACTGTTTTTT.

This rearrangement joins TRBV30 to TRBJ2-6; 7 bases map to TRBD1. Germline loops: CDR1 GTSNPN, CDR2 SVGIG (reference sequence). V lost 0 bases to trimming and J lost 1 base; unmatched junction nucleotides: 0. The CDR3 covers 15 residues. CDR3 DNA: TGTGCCTGGAGTGTGGGACAGTCTGGGGCCAACGTCCTGACTTTC. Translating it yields CAWSVGQSGANVLTF.

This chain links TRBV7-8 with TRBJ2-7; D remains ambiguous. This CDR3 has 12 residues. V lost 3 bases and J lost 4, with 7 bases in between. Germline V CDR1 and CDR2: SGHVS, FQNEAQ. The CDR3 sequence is CASSFIAYEQYF. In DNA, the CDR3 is TGTGCCAGCAGCTTTATTGCGTACGAGCAGTACTTC.

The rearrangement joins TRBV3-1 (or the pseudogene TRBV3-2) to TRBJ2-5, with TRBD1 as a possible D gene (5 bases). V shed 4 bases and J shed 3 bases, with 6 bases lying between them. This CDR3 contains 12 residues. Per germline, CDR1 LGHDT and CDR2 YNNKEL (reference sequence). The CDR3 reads CASSPTEETQYF. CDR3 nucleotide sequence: TGTGCCAGCAGCCCGACAGAAGAGACCCAGTACTTC.

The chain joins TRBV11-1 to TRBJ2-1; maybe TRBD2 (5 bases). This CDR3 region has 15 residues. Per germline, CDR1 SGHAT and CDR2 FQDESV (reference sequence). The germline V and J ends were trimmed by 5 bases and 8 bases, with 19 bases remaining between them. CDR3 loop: CASSPTLGEADEQFF. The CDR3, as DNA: TGTGCCAGCAGCCCAACACTAGGAGAGGCAGATGAGCAGTTCTTC.

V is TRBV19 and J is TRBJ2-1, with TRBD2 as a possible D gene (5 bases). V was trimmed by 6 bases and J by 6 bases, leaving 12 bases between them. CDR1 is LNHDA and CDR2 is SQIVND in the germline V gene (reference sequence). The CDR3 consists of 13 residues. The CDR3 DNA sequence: TGTGCCAGTAGAGTGGAGGTCGGCAATGAGCAGTTCTTC. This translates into CASRVEVGNEQFF.

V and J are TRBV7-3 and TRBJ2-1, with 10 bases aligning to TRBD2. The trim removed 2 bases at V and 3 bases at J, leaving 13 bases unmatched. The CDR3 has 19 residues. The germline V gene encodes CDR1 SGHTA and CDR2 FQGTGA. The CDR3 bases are TGTGCCAGCAGCTTACCAGCGGGAGGGATGGGAAGAAACTACAATGAGCAGTTCTTC. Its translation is CASSLPAGGMGRNYNEQFF.

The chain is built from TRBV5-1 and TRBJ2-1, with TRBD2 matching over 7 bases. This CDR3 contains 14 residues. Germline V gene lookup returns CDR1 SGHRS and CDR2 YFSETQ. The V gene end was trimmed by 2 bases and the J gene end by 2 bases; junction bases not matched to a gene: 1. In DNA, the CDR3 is TGCGCCAGCAGCTTCGCGGGAGCCTACAATGAGCAGTTCTTC. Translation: CASSFAGAYNEQFF.

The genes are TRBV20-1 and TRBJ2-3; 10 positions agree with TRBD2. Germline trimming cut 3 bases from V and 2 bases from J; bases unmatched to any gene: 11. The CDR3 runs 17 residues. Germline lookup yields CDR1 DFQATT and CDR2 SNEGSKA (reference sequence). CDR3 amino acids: CSASRWTSGIDTDTQYF. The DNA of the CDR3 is TGCAGTGCTAGTAGGTGGACTAGCGGAATTGACACAGATACGCAGTATTTT.

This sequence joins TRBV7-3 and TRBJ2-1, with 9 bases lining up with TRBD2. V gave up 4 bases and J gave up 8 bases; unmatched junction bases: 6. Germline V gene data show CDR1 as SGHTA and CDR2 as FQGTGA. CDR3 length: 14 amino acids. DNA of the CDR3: TGTGCCAGCAGCTCGGGACTAGCTAGCGATGAGCAGTTCTTC. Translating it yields CASSSGLASDEQFF.

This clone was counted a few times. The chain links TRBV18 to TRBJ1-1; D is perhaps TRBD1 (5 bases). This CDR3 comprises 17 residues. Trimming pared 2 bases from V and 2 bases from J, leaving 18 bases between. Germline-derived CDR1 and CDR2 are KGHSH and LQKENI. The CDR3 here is CASSPIIAREGNTEAFF. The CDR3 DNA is TGTGCCAGCTCACCAATAATAGCCAGGGAGGGAAACACTGAAGCTTTCTTT.

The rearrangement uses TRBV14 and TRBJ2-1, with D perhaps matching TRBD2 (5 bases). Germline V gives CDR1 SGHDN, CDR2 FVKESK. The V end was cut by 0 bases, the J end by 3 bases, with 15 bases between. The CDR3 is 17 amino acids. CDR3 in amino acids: CASSQDLFAGYYNEQFF. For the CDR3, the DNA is TGTGCCAGCAGCCAAGACTTATTCGCGGGCTACTACAATGAGCAGTTCTTC.

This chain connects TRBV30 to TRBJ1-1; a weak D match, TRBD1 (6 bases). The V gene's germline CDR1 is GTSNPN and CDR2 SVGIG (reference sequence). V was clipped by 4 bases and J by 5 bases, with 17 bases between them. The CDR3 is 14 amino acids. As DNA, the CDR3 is TGTGCCTGGACAATCGGGGGGGCGAGTACTGAAGCTTTCTTT. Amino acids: CAWTIGGASTEAFF.

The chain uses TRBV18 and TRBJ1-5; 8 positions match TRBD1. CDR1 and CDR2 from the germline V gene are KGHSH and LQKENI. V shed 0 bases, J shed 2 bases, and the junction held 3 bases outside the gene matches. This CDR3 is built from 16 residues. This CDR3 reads CASSPPDRVGNQPQHF. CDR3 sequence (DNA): TGTGCCAGCTCACCACCGGACAGGGTGGGCAATCAGCCCCAGCATTTT.

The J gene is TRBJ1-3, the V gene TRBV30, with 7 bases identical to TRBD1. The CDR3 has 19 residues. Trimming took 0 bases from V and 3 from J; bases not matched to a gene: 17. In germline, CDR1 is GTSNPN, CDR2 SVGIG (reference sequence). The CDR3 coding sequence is TGTGCCTGGAGTGTGTCCGGAGTGGGTCAGGGGGTAGGTGGAAACACCATATATTTT. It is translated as CAWSVSGVGQGVGGNTIYF.

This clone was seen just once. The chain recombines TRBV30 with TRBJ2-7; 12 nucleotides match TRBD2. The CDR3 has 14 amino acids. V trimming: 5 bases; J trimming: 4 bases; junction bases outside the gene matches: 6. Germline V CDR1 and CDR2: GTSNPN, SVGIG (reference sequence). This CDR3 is CAWAPGLAGYEQYF. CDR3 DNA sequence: TGTGCCTGGGCCCCGGGACTAGCGGGTTACGAGCAGTACTTC.

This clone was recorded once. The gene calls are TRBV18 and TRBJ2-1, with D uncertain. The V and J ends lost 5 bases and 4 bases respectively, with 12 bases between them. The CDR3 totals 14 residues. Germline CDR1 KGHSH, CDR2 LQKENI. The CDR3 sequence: CASSLGRTYNEQFF. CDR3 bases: TGTGCCAGCTCATTGGGCAGAACGTACAATGAGCAGTTCTTC.

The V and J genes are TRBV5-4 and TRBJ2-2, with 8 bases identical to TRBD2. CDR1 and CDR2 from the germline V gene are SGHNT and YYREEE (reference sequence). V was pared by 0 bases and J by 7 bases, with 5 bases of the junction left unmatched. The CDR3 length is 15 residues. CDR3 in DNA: TGTGCCAGCAGCTTGGAACACGGGGGGGACGGGGAGCTGTTTTTT. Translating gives CASSLEHGGDGELFF.

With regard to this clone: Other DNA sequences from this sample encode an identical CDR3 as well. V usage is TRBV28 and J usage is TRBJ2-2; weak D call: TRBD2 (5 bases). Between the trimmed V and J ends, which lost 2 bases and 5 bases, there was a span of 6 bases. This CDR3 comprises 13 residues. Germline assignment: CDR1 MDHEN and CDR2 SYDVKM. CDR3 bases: TGTGCCAGCAGTTTAGGCGGGACCGGGGAGCTGTTTTTT. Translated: CASSLGGTGELFF.

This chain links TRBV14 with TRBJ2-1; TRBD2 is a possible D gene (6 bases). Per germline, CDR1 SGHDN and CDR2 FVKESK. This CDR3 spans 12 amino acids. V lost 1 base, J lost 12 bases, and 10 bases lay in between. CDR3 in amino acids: CASSQARLVQFF. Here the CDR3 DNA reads TGTGCCAGCAGCCAAGCCAGACTAGTGCAGTTCTTC.

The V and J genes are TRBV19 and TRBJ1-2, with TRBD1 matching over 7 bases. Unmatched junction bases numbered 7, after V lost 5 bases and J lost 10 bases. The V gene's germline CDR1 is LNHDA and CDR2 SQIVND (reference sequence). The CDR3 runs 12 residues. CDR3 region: CASSEGQTFYTF. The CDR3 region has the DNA TGTGCCAGTAGTGAGGGACAGACCTTCTACACCTTC.